The 2 T cell receptor beta chains listed next were all sequenced from one sample in a study of cytomegalovirus exposure and HLA in healthy donors. The PCR was carried out with 60 Vbeta primers and 13 Jbeta primers. The data were produced by immunoSEQ multiplex PCR, yet TCRdb's version contains in-frame clones alone and is incomplete. This table holds 81,000 or so clones, 77% found once. Sequenced material: PBMCs. These receptors were collected from a man aged 50-59 years in good health and CMV-seropositive.

The chain uses TRBV2 and TRBJ2-5; D possibly corresponds to TRBD2 (6 bases). Gene TRBJ2-7 matches the end of the DNA better, so the J call may be wrong. This CDR3 is built from 13 residues. The germline V gene encodes CDR1 SNHLY and CDR2 FYNNEI. CDR3 loop: CASSGGGTYEQYF. The CDR3 DNA reads as TGTGCCAGCAGTGGAGGCGGGACCTACGAGCAGTACTTC.

The V call is TRBV7-6, the J call TRBJ2-1, with TRBD2 matching 10 bases. Germline CDR1 reads SGHVS; CDR2 reads FNYEAQ. V shed 4 bases, J shed 0 bases, and the junction held 6 bases outside the gene matches. This CDR3 region has 17 residues. CDR3 sequence: CASSYRLAGDSYNEQFF. CDR3 nucleotide sequence: TGTGCCAGCAGCTACCGACTAGCGGGTGACTCCTACAATGAGCAGTTCTTC.